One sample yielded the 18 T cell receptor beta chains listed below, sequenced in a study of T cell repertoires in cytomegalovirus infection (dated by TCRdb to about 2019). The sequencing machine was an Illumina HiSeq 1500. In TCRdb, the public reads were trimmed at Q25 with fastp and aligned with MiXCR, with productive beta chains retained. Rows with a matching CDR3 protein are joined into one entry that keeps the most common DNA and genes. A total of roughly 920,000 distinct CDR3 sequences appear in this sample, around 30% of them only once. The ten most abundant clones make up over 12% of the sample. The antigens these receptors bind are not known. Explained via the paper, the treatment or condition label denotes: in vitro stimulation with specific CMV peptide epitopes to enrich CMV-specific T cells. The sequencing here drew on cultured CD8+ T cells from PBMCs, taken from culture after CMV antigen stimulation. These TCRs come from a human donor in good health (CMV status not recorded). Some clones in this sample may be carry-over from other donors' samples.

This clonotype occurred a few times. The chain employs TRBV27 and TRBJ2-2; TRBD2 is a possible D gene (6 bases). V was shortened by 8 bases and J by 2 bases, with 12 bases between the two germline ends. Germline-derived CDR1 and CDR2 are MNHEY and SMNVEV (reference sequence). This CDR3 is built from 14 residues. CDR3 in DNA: TGTGCCAGCCGGGAGACCTTTAACACCGGGGAGCTGTTTTTT. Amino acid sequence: CASRETFNTGELFF.

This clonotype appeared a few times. CDR3 sequence reads: CAISEVYVSVYGYTF. The CDR3 nucleotides are TGTGCCATCAGTGAGGTTTACGTAAGCGTCTATGGCTACACCTTC. The chain is built from TRBV10-3 and TRBJ1-2; no clear D gene. V lost 2 bases to trimming and J lost 4 bases, with 14 bases between them. CDR3 length: 15 residues. Germline CDR1 and CDR2: ENHRY and SYGVKD.

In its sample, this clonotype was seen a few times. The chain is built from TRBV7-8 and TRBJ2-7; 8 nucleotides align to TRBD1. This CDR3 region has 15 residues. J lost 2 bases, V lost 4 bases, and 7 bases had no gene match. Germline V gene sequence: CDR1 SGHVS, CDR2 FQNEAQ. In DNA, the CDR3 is TGTGCCAGCAGCTGGTCGACAGGGGACCCCTACGAGCAGTACTTC. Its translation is CASSWSTGDPYEQYF.

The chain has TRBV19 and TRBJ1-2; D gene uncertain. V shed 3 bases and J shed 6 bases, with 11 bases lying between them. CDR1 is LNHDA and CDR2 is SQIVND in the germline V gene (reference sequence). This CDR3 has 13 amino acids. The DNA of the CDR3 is TGTGCCAGTAGTATTACGGAGCTTGATGGCTACACCTTC. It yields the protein CASSITELDGYTF.

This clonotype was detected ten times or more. CDR3 region: CASSLGVGEQYV. CDR3 nucleotides: TGTGCCAGCAGCTTAGGGGTCGGAGAGCAGTACGTC. V gene TRBV7-9 combines with J gene TRBJ2-7; D uncertain. The CDR3 has 12 amino acids. The germline CDR1 and CDR2 sequences are SEHNR and FQNEAQ (reference sequence). Trimming left V 1 base short and J 7 bases short, with 8 bases between.

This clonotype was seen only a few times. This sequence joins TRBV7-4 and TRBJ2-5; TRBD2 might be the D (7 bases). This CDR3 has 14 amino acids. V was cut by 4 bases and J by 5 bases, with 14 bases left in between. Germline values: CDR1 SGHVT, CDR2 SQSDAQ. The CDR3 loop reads CASSYWGGWETQYF. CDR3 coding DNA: TGTGCCAGCAGCTACTGGGGGGGCTGGGAGACCCAGTACTTC.

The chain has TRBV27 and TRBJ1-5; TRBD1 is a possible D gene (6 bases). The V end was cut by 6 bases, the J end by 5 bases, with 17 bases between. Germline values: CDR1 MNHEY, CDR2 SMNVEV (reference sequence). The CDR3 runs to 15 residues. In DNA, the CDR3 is TGTGCCAGCAGGCCGGAGGGGGTCGGCGATCAGCCCCAGCATTTT. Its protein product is CASRPEGVGDQPQHF.

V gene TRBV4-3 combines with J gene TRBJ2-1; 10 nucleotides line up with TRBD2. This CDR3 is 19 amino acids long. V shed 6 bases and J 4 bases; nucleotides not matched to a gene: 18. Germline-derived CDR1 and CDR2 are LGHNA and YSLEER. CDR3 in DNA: TGCGCCAGCAGACCTAGCCTTATTAGCGGGGGGACGGGTTACAATGAGCAGTTCTTC. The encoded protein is CASRPSLISGGTGYNEQFF.

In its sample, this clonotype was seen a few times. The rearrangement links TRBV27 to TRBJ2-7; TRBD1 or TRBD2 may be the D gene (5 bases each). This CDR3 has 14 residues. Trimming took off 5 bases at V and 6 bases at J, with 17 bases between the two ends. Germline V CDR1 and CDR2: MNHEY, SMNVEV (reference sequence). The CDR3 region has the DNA TGTGCCAGCAGTCCGATCGGGGACGGAGTCGAGCAGTACTTC. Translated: CASSPIGDGVEQYF.

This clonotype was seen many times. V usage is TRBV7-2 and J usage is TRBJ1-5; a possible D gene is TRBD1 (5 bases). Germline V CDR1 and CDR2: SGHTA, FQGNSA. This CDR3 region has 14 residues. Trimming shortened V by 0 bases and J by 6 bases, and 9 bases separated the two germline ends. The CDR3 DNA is TGTGCCAGCAGCTTAGCTCAGGGTCCTCAGCCCCAGCATTTT. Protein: CASSLAQGPQPQHF.

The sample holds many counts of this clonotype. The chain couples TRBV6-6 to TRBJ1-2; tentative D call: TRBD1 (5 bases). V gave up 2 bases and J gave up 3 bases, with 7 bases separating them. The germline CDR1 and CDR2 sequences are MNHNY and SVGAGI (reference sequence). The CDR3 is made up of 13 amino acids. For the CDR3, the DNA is TGTGCCAGCAGTTACCCGGGGGACTATGGCTACACCTTC. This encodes CASSYPGDYGYTF.

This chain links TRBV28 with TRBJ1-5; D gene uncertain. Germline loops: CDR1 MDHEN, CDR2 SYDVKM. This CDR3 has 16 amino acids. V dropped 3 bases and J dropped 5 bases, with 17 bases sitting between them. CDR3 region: CASSFPTSGRDQPQHF. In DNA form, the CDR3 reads TGTGCCAGCAGTTTCCCTACCTCAGGAAGAGATCAGCCCCAGCATTTT.

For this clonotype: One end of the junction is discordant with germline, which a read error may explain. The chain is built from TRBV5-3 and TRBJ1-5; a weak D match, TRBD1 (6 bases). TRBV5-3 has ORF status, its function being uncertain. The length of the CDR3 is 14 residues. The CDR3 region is CASSFGGGLEPQHF. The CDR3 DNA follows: TGTGCCAGCAGCTTTGGAGGGGGGCTGGAACCCCAGCATTTT.

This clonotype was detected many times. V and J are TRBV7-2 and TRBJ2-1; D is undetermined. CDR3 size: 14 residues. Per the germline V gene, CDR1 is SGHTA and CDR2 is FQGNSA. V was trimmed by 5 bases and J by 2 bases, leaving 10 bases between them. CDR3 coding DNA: TGTGCCAGCAGCCCACAGTACACCTACAATGAGCAGTTCTTC. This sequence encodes CASSPQYTYNEQFF.

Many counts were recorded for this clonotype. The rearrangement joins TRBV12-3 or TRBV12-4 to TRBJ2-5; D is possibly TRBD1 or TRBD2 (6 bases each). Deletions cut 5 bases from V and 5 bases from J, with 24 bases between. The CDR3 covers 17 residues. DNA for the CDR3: TGTGCCAGCAGTGAGGGGGGTAGATCCCAGTATTTGGAGACCCAGTACTTC. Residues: CASSEGGRSQYLETQYF.

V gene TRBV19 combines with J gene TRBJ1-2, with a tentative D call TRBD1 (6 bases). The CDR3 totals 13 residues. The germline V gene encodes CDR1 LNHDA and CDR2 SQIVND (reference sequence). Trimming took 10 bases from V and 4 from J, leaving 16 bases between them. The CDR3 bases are TGTGCCACCTCGGTGGGGGGCCGCTATGGCTACACCTTC. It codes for CATSVGGRYGYTF.

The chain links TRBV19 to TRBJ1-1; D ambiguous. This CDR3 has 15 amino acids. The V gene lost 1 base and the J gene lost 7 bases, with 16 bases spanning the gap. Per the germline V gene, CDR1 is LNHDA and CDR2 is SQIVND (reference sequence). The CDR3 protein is CASSIGAPTTNEAFF. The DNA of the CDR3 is TGTGCCAGTAGTATAGGAGCCCCCACAACCAATGAAGCTTTCTTT.

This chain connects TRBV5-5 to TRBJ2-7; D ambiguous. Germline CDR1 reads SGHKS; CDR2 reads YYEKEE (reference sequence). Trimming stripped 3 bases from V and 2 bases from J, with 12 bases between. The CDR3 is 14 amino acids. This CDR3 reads CASSSQTATYEQYV. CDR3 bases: TGTGCCAGCAGCTCTCAGACTGCGACCTACGAGCAGTACGTC.